This TCR beta chain emerged from a study of CD8+ T cells in alopecia areata. Points from the study as a whole: For lesional scalp, especially alopecia totalis/universalis, clonality was higher than in normal scalp.

cDNA reverse transcribed from extracted RNA served as the sequencing template. Some clones are missing from TCRdb's copy, which holds only in-frame ones; the method was immunoSEQ multiplex PCR. The sample holds about 150,000 clones; around 50% are singletons and the top ten take approximately 16%. Of note for this clone: Its antigen is as yet unknown.

Between the trimmed V and J ends, which lost 3 bases and 7 bases, there was a span of 12 bases. The length of the CDR3 is 13 residues. Per the germline V gene, CDR1 is MGHDK and CDR2 is SYGVNS. Treatment denoted: oral pan-JAK inhibitor, 5-10 mg twice daily. The receptor was isolated from a human donor with alopecia areata. Sample: CD8+ T cells sorted from blood, taken at week 4, from a patient treated with tofacitinib. This chain links TRBV25-1 with TRBJ2-5; no definite D call. The CDR3 bases are TGTGCCAGCAGTGACACGGGTGGAGTGACCCAGTACTTC. Protein product: CASSDTGGVTQYF.